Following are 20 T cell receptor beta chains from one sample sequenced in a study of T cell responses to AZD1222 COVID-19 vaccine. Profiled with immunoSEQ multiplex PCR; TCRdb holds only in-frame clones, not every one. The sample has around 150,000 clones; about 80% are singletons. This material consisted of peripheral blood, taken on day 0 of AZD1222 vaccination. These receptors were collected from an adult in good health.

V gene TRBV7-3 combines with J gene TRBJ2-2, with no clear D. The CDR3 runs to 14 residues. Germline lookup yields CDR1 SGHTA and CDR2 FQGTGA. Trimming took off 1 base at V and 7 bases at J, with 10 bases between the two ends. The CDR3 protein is CASSLKGRGGELFF. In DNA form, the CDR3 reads TGTGCCAGCAGCTTAAAGGGTAGAGGCGGGGAGCTGTTTTTT.

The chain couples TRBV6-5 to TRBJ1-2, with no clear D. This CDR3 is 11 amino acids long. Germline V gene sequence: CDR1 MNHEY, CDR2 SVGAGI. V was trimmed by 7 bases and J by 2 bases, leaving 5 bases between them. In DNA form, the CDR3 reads TGTGCCAGCAAGGCCAACTATGGCTACACCTTC. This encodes CASKANYGYTF.

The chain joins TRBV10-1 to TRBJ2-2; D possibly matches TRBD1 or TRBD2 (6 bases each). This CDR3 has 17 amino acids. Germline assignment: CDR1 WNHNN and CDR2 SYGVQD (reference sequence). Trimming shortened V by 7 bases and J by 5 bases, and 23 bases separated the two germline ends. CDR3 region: CASTQLGRTELTGELFF. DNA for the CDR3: TGCGCCAGCACCCAATTAGGGAGGACAGAGCTTACCGGGGAGCTGTTTTTT.

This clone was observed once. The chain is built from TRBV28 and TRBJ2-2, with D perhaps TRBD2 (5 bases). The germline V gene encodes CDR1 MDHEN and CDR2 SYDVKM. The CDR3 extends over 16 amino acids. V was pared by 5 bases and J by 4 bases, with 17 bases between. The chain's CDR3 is CASSTRTQTGTGELFF. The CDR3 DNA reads TGTGCCAGCAGTACCCGGACTCAAACGGGCACCGGGGAGCTGTTTTTT. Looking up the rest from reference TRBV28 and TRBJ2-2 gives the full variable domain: DVKVTQSSRYLVKRTGEKVFLECVQDMDHENMFWYRQDPGLGLRLIYFSYDVKMKEKGDIPEGYSVSREKKERFSLILESASTNQTSMYLCASSTRTQTGTGELFFGEGSRLTVL.

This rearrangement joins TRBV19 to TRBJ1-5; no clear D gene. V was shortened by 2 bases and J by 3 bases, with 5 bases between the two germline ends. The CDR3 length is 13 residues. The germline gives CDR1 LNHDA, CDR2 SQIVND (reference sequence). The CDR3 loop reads CASSILNNQPQHF. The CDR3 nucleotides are TGTGCCAGTAGTATACTCAACAATCAGCCCCAGCATTTT. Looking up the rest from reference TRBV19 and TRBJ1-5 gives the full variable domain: DGGITQSPKYLFRKEGQNVTLSCEQNLNHDAMYWYRQDPGQGLRLIYYSQIVNDFQKGDIAEGYSVSREKKESFPLTVTSAQKNPTAFYLCASSILNNQPQHFGDGTRLSIL.

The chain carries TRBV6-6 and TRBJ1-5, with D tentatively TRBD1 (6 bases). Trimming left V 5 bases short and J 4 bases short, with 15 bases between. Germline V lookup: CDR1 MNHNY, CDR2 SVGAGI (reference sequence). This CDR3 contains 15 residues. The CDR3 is CASSREGVGNQPQHF. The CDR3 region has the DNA TGTGCCAGCAGTCGAGAGGGGGTCGGTAATCAGCCCCAGCATTTT.

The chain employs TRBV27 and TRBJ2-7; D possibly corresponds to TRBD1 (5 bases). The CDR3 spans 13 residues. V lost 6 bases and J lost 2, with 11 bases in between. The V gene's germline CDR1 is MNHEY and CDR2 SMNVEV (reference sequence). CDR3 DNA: TGTGCCAGCAGGATTCAGGGTACCTACGAGCAGTACTTC. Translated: CASRIQGTYEQYF.

CDR3 residues: CASSLAPGTVEPYTF. The CDR3 DNA reads as TGTGCCAGCAGCTTAGCGCCTGGCACCGTTGAGCCCTACACCTTC. This sequence joins TRBV7-9 and TRBJ1-2; D remains unclear. The CDR3 covers 15 residues. Between the trimmed V and J ends, which lost 0 bases and 10 bases, there was a span of 18 bases. The germline gives CDR1 SEHNR, CDR2 FQNEAQ (reference sequence).

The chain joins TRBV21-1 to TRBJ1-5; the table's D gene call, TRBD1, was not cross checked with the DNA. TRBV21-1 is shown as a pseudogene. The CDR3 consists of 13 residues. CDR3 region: CAGGTGERQPQHF. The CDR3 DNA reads TGTGCCGGGGGGACAGGGGAGCGCCAGCCCCAGCATTTT.

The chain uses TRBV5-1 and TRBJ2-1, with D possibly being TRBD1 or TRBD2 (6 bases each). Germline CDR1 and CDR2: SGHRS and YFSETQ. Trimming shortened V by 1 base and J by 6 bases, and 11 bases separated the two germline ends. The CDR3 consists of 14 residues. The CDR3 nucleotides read TGCGCCAGCAGCTTGTCGGGGGCCAGCAATGAGCAGTTCTTC. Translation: CASSLSGASNEQFF.

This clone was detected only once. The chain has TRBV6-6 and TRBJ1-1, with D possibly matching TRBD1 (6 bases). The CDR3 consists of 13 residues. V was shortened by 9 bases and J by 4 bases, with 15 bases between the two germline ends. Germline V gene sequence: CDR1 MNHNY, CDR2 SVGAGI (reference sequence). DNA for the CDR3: TGTGCCAGTGGCATCAAGGGGGGCACTGAAGCTTTCTTT. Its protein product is CASGIKGGTEAFF.

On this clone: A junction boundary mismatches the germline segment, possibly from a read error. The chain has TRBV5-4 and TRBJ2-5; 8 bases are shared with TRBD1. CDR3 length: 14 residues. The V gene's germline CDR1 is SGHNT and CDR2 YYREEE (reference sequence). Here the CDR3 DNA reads TGTGCCAGCAGCTCACCAAACAACAGGGGGGAATATAACTTC. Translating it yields CASSSPNNRGEYNF.

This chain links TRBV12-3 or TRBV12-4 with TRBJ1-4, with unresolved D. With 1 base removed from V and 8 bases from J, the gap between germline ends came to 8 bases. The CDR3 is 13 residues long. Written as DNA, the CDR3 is TGTGCCAGCAGTTTAGGGGTTATGGAAAAACTGTTTTTT. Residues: CASSLGVMEKLFF.

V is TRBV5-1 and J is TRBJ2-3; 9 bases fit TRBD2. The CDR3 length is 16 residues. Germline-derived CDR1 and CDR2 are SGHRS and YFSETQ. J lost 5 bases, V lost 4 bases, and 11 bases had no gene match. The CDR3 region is CASSPRLAGQGDTQYF. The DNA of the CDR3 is TGCGCCAGCAGCCCGCGCCTAGCGGGGCAGGGAGATACGCAGTATTTT.

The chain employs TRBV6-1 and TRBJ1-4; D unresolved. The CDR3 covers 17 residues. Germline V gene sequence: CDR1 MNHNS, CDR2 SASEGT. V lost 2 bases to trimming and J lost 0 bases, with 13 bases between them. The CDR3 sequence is CASSERGRPSTNEKLFF. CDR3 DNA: TGTGCCAGCAGTGAACGAGGCCGGCCCTCAACTAATGAAAAACTGTTTTTT.

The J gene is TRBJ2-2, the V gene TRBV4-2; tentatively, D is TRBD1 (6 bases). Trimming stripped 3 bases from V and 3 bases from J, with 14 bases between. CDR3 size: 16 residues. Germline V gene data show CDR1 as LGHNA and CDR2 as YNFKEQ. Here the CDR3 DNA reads TGTGCCAGCAGCCAGGGGGACAACTTATACACCGGGGAGCTGTTTTTT. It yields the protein CASSQGDNLYTGELFF.

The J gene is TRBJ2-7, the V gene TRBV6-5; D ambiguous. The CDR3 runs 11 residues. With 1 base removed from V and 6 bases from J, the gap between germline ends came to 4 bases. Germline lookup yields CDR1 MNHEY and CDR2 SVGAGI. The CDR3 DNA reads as TGTGCCAGCAGTTACTTAAGCGAGCAGTACTTC. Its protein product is CASSYLSEQYF.

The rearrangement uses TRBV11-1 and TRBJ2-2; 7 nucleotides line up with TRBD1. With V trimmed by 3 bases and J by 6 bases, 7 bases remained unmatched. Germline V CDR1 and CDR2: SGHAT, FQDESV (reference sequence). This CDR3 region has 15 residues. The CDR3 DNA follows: TGTGCCAGCAGCTTTTTCGGGACAGCCTCCGGGGAGCTGTTTTTT. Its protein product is CASSFFGTASGELFF.

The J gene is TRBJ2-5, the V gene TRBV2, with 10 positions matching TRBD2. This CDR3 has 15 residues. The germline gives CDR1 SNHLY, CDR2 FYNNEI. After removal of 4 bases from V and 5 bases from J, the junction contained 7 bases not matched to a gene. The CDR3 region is CASSALAGGRETQYF. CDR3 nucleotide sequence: TGTGCCAGCAGTGCATTAGCGGGGGGCCGGGAGACCCAGTACTTC.

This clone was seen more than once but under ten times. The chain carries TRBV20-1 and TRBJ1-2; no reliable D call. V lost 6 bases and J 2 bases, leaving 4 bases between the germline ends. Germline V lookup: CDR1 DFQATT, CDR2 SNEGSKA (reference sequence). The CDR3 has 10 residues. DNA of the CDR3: TGCAGTGCCAGAAACTATGGCTACACCTTC. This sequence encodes CSARNYGYTF.